Below, one T cell receptor beta chain is given with its context. Its cognate antigen is unknown. CDR3 length: 16 amino acids. J was trimmed by 5 bases and V by 2 bases; bases with no gene match: 10. Germline CDR1 is SGHRS and CDR2 is YFSETQ. Libraries were prepared by immunoSEQ multiplex PCR; TCRdb keeps only in-frame clonotypes and omits some of them. This sample carries around 160,000 clones, approximately 90% of them seen once, and the ten largest clones take about 16%. This sample is drawn from a study of T cell responses to AZD1222 COVID-19 vaccine. As for the study in general: Second-dose intervals of approximately 4 or approximately 12 weeks were pooled.

Study-level findings and limits: Two AZD1222 doses significantly raised spike-specific TCR breadth and depth over controls. Most donors were white British, females outnumbered males, and clonal diversity was possibly underestimated.

Sequences were derived from peripheral blood, sampled on day 0 of AZD1222 vaccination. V usage is TRBV5-1 and J usage is TRBJ1-1; TRBD1 matches 9 bases. This clonotype originated in an adult in good health. The CDR3 sequence: CASSLKLDRGRTEAFF. The CDR3 DNA is TGCGCCAGCAGCTTAAAACTAGACAGGGGGAGAACTGAAGCTTTCTTT. Full variable domain (remainder filled in from reference TRBV5-1 and TRBJ1-1): KAGVTQTPRYLIKTRGQQVTLSCSPISGHRSVSWYQQTPGQGLQFLFEYFSETQRNKGNFPGRFSGRQFSNSRSEMNVSTLELGDSALYLCASSLKLDRGRTEAFFGQGTRLTVV.